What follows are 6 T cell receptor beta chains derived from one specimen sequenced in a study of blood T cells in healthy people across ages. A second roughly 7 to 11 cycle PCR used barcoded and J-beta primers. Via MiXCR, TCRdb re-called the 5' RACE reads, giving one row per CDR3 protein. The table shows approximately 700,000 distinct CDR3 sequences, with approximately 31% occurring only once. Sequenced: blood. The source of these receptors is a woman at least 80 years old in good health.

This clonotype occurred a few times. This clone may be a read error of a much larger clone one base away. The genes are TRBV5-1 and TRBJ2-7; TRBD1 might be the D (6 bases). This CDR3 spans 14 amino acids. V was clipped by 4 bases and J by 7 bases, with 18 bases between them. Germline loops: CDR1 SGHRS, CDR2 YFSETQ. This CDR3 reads CASSQLQGRDEQYF. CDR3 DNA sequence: TGCGCCAGCAGCCAGTTACAGGGTCGGGATGAGCAGTACTTC.

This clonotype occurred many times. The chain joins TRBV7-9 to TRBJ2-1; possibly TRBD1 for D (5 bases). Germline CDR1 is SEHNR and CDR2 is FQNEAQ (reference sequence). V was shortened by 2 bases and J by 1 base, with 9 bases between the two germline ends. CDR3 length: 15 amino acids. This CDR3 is CASSLPKGSYNEQFF. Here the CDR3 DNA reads TGTGCCAGCAGCTTACCTAAGGGGTCCTACAATGAGCAGTTCTTC.

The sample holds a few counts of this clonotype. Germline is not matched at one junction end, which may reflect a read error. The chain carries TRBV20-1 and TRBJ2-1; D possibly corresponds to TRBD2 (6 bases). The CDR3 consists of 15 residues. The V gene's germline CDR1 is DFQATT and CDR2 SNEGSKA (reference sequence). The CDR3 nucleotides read TGCAGTGCTAGAGCGTTAGCGGATAAATACAATGAGCGGTACTTC. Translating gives CSARALADKYNERYF.

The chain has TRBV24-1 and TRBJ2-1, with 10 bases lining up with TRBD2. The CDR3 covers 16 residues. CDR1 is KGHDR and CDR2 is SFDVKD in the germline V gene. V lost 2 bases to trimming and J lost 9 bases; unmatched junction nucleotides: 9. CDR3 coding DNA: TGTGCCACCAGTGATTCGGGTAGCGGGGGGTTGAGTGAGCAGTTCTTC. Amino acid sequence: CATSDSGSGGLSEQFF.

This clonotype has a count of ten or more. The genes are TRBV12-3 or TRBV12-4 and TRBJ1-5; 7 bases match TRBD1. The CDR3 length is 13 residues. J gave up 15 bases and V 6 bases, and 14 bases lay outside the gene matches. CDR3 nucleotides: TGTGCCAGCAGCCGACAGGGCGGGGGTTTATCGCATTTT. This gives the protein CASSRQGGGLSHF.

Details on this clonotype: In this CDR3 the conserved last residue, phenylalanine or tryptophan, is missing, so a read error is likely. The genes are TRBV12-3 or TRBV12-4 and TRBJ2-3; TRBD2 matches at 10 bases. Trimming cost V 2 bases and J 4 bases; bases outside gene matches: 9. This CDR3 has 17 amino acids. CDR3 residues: CASSLLAGAPLADTQYS. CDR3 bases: TGTGCCAGCAGTTTACTAGCGGGGGCCCCTTTGGCAGATACGCAGTATTCT.